This entry concerns a single TCR beta chain. MiXCR was run by TCRdb on the PCR reads, yielding one entry per CDR3 protein. The sample shows fewer than 15,000 distinct CDR3 sequences, 51% of them seen only once. These data are taken from a study of tumor-infiltrating lymphocytes in oesophageal squamous cell carcinoma. The clonotype comes from a female donor with esophageal squamous cell carcinoma. Sequencing input: blood.

CDR3: CASSSSTGTYEQYF. The CDR3 region has the DNA TGTGCCAGCAGTTCGTCGACAGGGACCTACGAGCAGTACTTC. The chain uses TRBV6-5 and TRBJ2-5, with 7 bases identical to TRBD1. Judging by the DNA end, TRBJ2-7 fits better; the J call may be wrong. This CDR3 contains 14 residues. Germline V CDR1 and CDR2: MNHEY, SVGAGI.